Listed below are T cell receptor beta chains from one sample, sequenced in a study of OX40 agonist ivuxolimab in advanced cancers. TCRdb keeps only in-frame clones here, not all; method: immunoSEQ multiplex PCR. The sample includes 85,000 to 130,000 clones, 90% of them seen just once. The sample was CD4+ or CD8+ T cells sorted from blood, taken in a trial of the OX40 agonist ivuxolimab. These receptors were obtained from an adult with an advanced solid tumor such as melanoma, head and neck, liver or kidney cancer. Both conserved end residues are part of each CDR3. D genes are given only for firm matches. Clone sizes are given selectively: once, few, many, or a class where the clone is expanded.

J,V,size,D,DNA,CDR3
TRBJ1-5,TRBV7-9,-,-,TGTGCCAGCAGCCAAGATAGCAATCAGCCCCAGCATTTT,CASSQDSNQPQHF
TRBJ1-5,TRBV30,-,TRBD1,TGTGCCTGGGGTACTCCCGGCAGGGGGAGTCAGCCCCAGCATTTT,CAWGTPGRGSQPQHF
TRBJ1-5,TRBV5-4,once,-,TGTGCCAGCAGCTTGGCAGGGGTGAAACAGCCCCAGCATTTT,CASSLAGVKQPQHF
TRBJ2-7,TRBV7-2,-,-,TGTGCCAGCAGCCCCTACCTCACTAGCTACGAGCAATACTTC,CASSPYLTSYEQYF
TRBJ2-3,TRBV7-9,-,-,TGTGCCAGCAGCTTAAGTGACATTTTCACAGATACGCAGTATTTT,CASSLSDIFTDTQYF
TRBJ2-7,TRBV11-1,-,-,TGTGCCAGCAGCTTAGCGGTAACGGTCTCCTACGAGCAGTACTTC,CASSLAVTVSYEQYF
TRBJ1-6,TRBV25-1,-,-,TGTGCCAGCAAGACAGCTGGGAATTCACCCCTCCACTTT,CASKTAGNSPLHF
TRBJ1-2,TRBV5-4,-,-,TGTGCCAGCAGCTTGACCTCGGCGGTCAATGGCTACACCTTC,CASSLTSAVNGYTF
TRBJ2-7,TRBV28,-,-,TGTGCCAGCAGTTTGGGCGGACAATACTCCTACGAGCAGTACTTC,CASSLGGQYSYEQYF
TRBJ2-1,TRBV19,-,TRBD1,TGTGCCAGTCTGAGCGGGACAGGGGTATCCAATGAGCAGTTCTTC,CASLSGTGVSNEQFF
TRBJ1-6,TRBV19,once,-,TGTGCCAGTAGTATGGACCTCTTAAAAGGGATGGGTTCACCCCTCCACTTT,CASSMDLLKGMGSPLHF
TRBJ2-4,TRBV18,-,TRBD2,TGTGCCAGCTCACCCTCGCTAGCGGGGTGGGGATTGACTCAGTACTTC,CASSPSLAGWGLTQYF
TRBJ1-1,TRBV25-1,-,TRBD1,TGTGCCAGCAGTGTCGGACAGGTGAACACTGAAGCTTTCTTT,CASSVGQVNTEAFF
TRBJ2-7,TRBV6-6,-,TRBD1,TGTGCCAGCAGTTACCTGCGGACAGGGGGCCTCTACGAGCAGTACTTC,CASSYLRTGGLYEQYF
TRBJ1-3,TRBV14,-,-,TGTGCCAGCAGCCCTGGGACTGCTGGAAACACCATATATTTT,CASSPGTAGNTIYF
TRBJ1-2,TRBV19,-,-,TGTGCCAGTAGTATACAACAGGGAAACTATGGCTACACCTTC,CASSIQQGNYGYTF
TRBJ1-4,TRBV6-1,-,TRBD1,TGTGCCACCTCGGGACAGGCACTGAATGAAAAACTGTTTTTT,CATSGQALNEKLFF
TRBJ1-2,TRBV5-1,-,TRBD1,TGCGCCAGCAGCTTGGACGTCCGGACAGGGAGCTATGGCTACACCTTC,CASSLDVRTGSYGYTF
TRBJ1-4,TRBV28,-,-,TGTGCCAGCAGTTTGGGCGGGAGTCCTAATGAAAAACTGTTTTTT,CASSLGGSPNEKLFF
TRBJ2-1,TRBV11-2,-,-,TGTGCCAGCAGCCATAGGGGGGGGGTATACAATGAGCAGTTCTTC,CASSHRGGVYNEQFF
TRBJ1-2,TRBV7-2,-,-,TGTGCCAGCAGCTTAGTGGGGTTAGGCTATGGCTACACCTTC,CASSLVGLGYGYTF
TRBJ2-7,TRBV19,-,TRBD2,TGTGCCAGTAGTCATATGGGAACTAGCGGCTCCTACGAGCAGTACTTC,CASSHMGTSGSYEQYF
TRBJ2-7,TRBV9,-,-,TGTGCCAGCAGCGTAGCACAGAACTCCTACGAGCAGTACTTC,CASSVAQNSYEQYF
TRBJ2-3,TRBV28,-,TRBD2,TGTGCCAGCAGTTTGCTTAGGGCGGGGGGAAGAGATACGCAGTATTTT,CASSLLRAGGRDTQYF
TRBJ2-2,TRBV28,-,TRBD2,TGTGCCAGCAGTTTAGCGGGGGGCGTTGGCGGGGAGCTGTTTTTT,CASSLAGGVGGELFF
TRBJ2-7,TRBV19,-,-,TGTGCCAGTAGTACAACAAGCAACGAGCAGTACTTC,CASSTTSNEQYF
TRBJ1-6,TRBV28,-,-,TGTGCCAGCAAGGTCCAGCTTAATTCACCCCTCCACTTT,CASKVQLNSPLHF
TRBJ2-3,TRBV30,-,-,TGTGCCTGGGGGGAACAGGGAGGCACGCAGTATTTT,CAWGEQGGTQYF
TRBJ1-5,TRBV6-1,once,TRBD1,TGTGCCAGCAATCGACAGGGGGATCAGCCCCAGCATTTT,CASNRQGDQPQHF